Below are 7 T cell receptor beta chains sequenced from a single sample in a study of T-cell reconstitution after alpha-beta-depleted transplantation in children (dated by TCRdb to about 2016). According to the study, the label for this sample's treatment or condition signals: allogeneic hematopoietic cell transplantation with graft depleted of TCRalphabeta T cells and CD19 B cells. Library generation was performed with PCR. The listed sequencing device is Illumina HiSeq 2500. TCR library preparation used molecular barcoding, with unique molecular identifiers applied to normalize quantification of the TCRbeta repertoire. Using fastp trimming at Q25 and MiXCR clonotype assembly, TCRdb reanalyzed the public sequencing data and kept in-frame beta chains. Rows with a matching CDR3 protein are joined into one entry that keeps the most common DNA and genes. This sample holds fewer than 700,000 distinct CDR3 sequences; roughly 13% were observed only once. The ten largest clonotypes hold roughly 2.3% of the sample.

The sequencing here drew on PBMCs, mostly from graft donor cells, taken 360 days after TCRalphabeta/CD19-depleted stem cell transplant. The receptors shown here come from a male patient aged 5 to 17 who had a stem cell transplant for acute myeloid leukemia, so the T cells may come from the graft donor.

This clonotype was recorded a few times. The chain combines TRBV4-2 with TRBJ1-4; the D gene is possibly TRBD1 (5 bases). From germline, CDR1 is LGHNA and CDR2 YNFKEQ. V was clipped by 4 bases and J by 8 bases, with 8 bases between them. The length of the CDR3 is 12 residues. CDR3 nucleotides: TGTGCCAGCAGCCGAGGGACGGAAAAACTGTTTTTT. Translation gives CASSRGTEKLFF.

This clonotype was counted a few times. The chain combines TRBV11-2 with TRBJ2-3, with TRBD2 as a possible D gene (5 bases). Germline-derived CDR1 and CDR2 are SGHAT and FQNNGV. This CDR3 comprises 15 residues. Between the trimmed V and J ends, which lost 5 bases and 2 bases, there was a span of 14 bases. CDR3 residues: CASSREGDHTDTQYF. CDR3 in DNA: TGTGCCAGCAGCCGCGAGGGAGACCACACAGATACGCAGTATTTT.

The chain joins TRBV9 to TRBJ2-1, with 8 positions matching TRBD2. The V segment lost 1 base and the J segment 9 bases; nucleotides outside the gene matches: 9. The CDR3 runs 15 residues. Germline V gene lookup returns CDR1 SGDLS and CDR2 YYNGEE. DNA for the CDR3: TGTGCCAGCAGCGTAACCCCAGGGCTAGCGGGTGAGCAGTTCTTC. This translates into CASSVTPGLAGEQFF.

The table lists this clonotype with a few counts. This chain links TRBV4-2 with TRBJ2-1, with 11 positions matching TRBD2. This CDR3 is 17 amino acids long. The ends lost 5 bases at V and 9 bases at J; junction bases unmatched: 15. Per the germline V gene, CDR1 is LGHNA and CDR2 is YNFKEQ. CDR3 nucleotides: TGTGCCAGCAGCTTAGGGGGACTAGCGGTGGAGCTAGGTGAGCAGTTCTTC. This codes for CASSLGGLAVELGEQFF.

The genes are TRBV5-5 and TRBJ2-5; D is uncertain. The germline gives CDR1 SGHKS, CDR2 YYEKEE (reference sequence). Trimming left V 1 base short and J 9 bases short, with 10 bases between. This CDR3 region has 12 residues. CDR3 loop: CASSLFTVAQYF. In DNA, the CDR3 is TGTGCCAGCAGCTTGTTTACTGTTGCCCAGTACTTC.

The V gene is TRBV6-5, the J gene TRBJ1-5; D gene uncertain. Trimming stripped 2 bases from V and 5 bases from J, with 7 bases between. Germline assignment: CDR1 MNHEY and CDR2 SVGAGI. The CDR3 sequence is 13 residues long. DNA of the CDR3: TGTGCCAGCAGTTACGCCAGTCATCAGCCCCAGCATTTT. Amino acid sequence: CASSYASHQPQHF.

This chain joins TRBV6-1 and TRBJ2-7; D assignment may be TRBD1 or TRBD2 (5 bases each). V shed 7 bases and J shed 2 bases, with 15 bases lying between them. This CDR3 spans 14 amino acids. Germline V gene sequence: CDR1 MNHNS, CDR2 SASEGT. The CDR3 region is CASTPGRLTYEQYF. In DNA form, the CDR3 reads TGTGCCAGCACCCCGGGACGCCTCACCTACGAGCAGTACTTC.